Reported below is one T cell receptor (beta chain). The target antigen is unknown. The source of the sample is a study of monozygotic twins with inflammatory bowel disease. General study points: What may have added variability to patient repertoires is that immunosuppressive treatments differed.

UMIs that had a 6-nucleotide sample barcode were put in using template switching. For each CDR3 protein, TCRdb gives one entry from its re-call of the 5' RACE reads, without DNA. The table for this sample gives 300,000 to 400,000 distinct CDR3 sequences. Germline V gene lookup returns CDR1 SQVTM and CDR2 ANQGSEA. The CDR3 contains 13 residues. The V gene is TRBV29-1, the J gene TRBJ1-1; checking the TCRdb D call of TRBD1 is not possible without DNA. The receptor comes from a human donor with ulcerative colitis or Crohn's disease, or a healthy co-twin of an affected twin (not recorded which). Material for sequencing was blood. The CDR3 protein is CSVQPSPGTAGVF.